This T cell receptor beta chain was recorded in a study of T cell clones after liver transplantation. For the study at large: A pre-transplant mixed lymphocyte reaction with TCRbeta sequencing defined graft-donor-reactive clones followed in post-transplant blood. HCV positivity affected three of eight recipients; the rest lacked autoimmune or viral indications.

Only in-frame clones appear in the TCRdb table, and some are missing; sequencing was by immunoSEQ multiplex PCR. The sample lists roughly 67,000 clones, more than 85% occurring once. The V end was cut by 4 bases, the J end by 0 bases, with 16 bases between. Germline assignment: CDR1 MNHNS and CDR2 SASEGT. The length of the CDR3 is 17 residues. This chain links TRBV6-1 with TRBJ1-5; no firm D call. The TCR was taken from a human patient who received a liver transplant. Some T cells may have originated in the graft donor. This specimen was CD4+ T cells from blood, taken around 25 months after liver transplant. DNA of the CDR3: TGTGCCAGCAGTGGACTCAGTGGGGATAATAGCAATCAGCCCCAGCATTTT. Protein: CASSGLSGDNSNQPQHF.